This is a list of T cell receptor beta chains from one sample in a study of T cell responses to AZD1222 COVID-19 vaccine. Clones were read by immunoSEQ multiplex PCR, and TCRdb kept only the in-frame ones, dropping some. The sample records around 160,000 clones, around 93% being singletons. Sequenced material: peripheral blood, taken on day 0 of AZD1222 vaccination. Every receptor here comes from an adult in good health. Each CDR3 is given with its conserved first and last residue. A D gene is named only where the DNA matches it firmly. Size tells how often a clone was seen (once, few, many) or the class of an expanded clone, and some rows leave it out.

CDR3 protein,CDR3 DNA,D gene,clone size,J gene,V gene,CDR3 length
CASSYSKGPLIADTQYF,TGTGCCAGCAGTTACTCGAAGGGACCCCTGATTGCAGATACGCAGTATTTT,.,.,TRBJ2-3,TRBV6-2/TRBV6-3,17
CAWRERDYPFDEQFF,TGTGCCTGGAGGGAGCGGGACTACCCCTTCGATGAGCAGTTCTTC,TRBD2,.,TRBJ2-1,TRBV30,15
CSVERRGWNEQFF,TGCAGCGTTGAACGGCGGGGGTGGAATGAGCAGTTCTTC,TRBD2,once,TRBJ2-1,TRBV29-1,13
CASSQDLGTSGRDEQFF,TGTGCCAGCAGCCAAGATTTGGGGACTAGCGGGAGAGATGAGCAGTTCTTC,TRBD2,.,TRBJ2-1,TRBV14,17
CASSNRGSNTGELFF,TGCGCCAGCAGCAACAGGGGTTCAAACACCGGGGAGCTGTTTTTT,TRBD1,.,TRBJ2-2,TRBV5-1,15
CASSYRRGVTQYF,TGTGCCAGCAGTTACCGGCGAGGGGTGACCCAGTACTTC,.,.,TRBJ2-5,TRBV6-2/TRBV6-3,13
CASRKGQGVGDTEAFF,TGTGCCAGCAGAAAGGGACAGGGGGTGGGGGACACTGAAGCTTTCTTT,TRBD1,.,TRBJ1-1,TRBV27,16
CASSSDRLYEKLFF,TGCGCCAGCAGCTCGGACAGGTTGTATGAAAAACTGTTTTTT,TRBD1,once,TRBJ1-4,TRBV5-1,14
CASSLQGNYGYTF,TGTGCCAGCAGTCTACAGGGAAACTATGGCTACACCTTC,.,.,TRBJ1-2,TRBV6-2/TRBV6-3,13
CASSLVVGGEQYF,TGTGCCAGCAGCCTCGTGGTAGGGGGCGAGCAGTACTTC,.,.,TRBJ2-7,TRBV12-3/TRBV12-4,13
CASSSRAGSNTEAFF,TGCGCCAGCAGCTCCCGGGCAGGGTCTAACACTGAAGCTTTCTTT,.,.,TRBJ1-1,TRBV5-1,15
CASSLGQLSNQPQHF,TGTGCCAGTAGTCTTGGACAGCTTAGCAATCAGCCCCAGCATTTT,.,.,TRBJ1-5,TRBV19,15
CASSYSRRGDTEAFF,TGTGCCAGCAGTTACTCGAGGCGAGGGGACACTGAAGCTTTCTTT,.,.,TRBJ1-1,TRBV6-5,15
CASSYPGQAGRLKGEQYF,TGTGCCAGCAGTTACCCGGGGCAAGCGGGGAGGCTAAAGGGGGAGCAGTACTTC,TRBD2,.,TRBJ2-7,TRBV6-2/TRBV6-3,18
CASSLESNTRGKYF,TGTGCCAGCAGCTTGGAGTCCAACACCAGGGGCAAGTACTTC,.,.,TRBJ2-7,TRBV5-4,14
CASSSRAGTGFNEQYF,TGTGCCAGCAGCTCCAGGGCTGGGACAGGGTTCAACGAGCAGTACTTC,TRBD1,.,TRBJ2-7,TRBV7-6,16
CATGTQGEAFF,TGTGCCACCGGAACTCAGGGAGAAGCTTTCTTT,.,.,TRBJ1-1,TRBV24-1,11
CASSYGTGLYNSPLHF,TGTGCCAGCAGTTACGGGACAGGGCTCTATAATTCACCCCTCCACTTT,TRBD1,.,TRBJ1-6,TRBV6-5,16
CATGVDTQYF,TGTGCCACAGGGGTAGATACGCAGTATTTT,.,.,TRBJ2-3,TRBV13,10
CASGFSGTAQLMANEKLFF,TGTGCTAGTGGTTTCTCCGGGACAGCGCAACTCATGGCTAATGAAAAACTGTTTTTT,TRBD1,.,TRBJ1-4,TRBV12-5,19
CASSQAGSGDVNEQFF,TGTGCCAGCAGCCAAGCGGGAAGCGGGGACGTGAATGAGCAGTTCTTC,TRBD2,many,TRBJ2-1,TRBV4-2,16
CASSPQGAAVPQHF,TGTGCCAGCAGCCCCCAAGGTGCGGCAGTGCCCCAGCATTTT,.,.,TRBJ1-5,TRBV7-2,14